Below are 5 T cell receptor beta chains sequenced from a single sample in a study of brain T cells in children with intractable seizures (dated by TCRdb to the early 2020s). The receptor library was made with the immunoSEQ multiplex PCR assay. Drawn from immuneACCESS, this table holds only the in-frame rearrangements with V and J called that TCRdb kept. Clones are partly lost; checked studies trace under half to an unresolved V gene and leave the rest unexplained. Recorded for this sample are around 340,000 clones; 93% of them occurred a single time. About 6% of the sample goes to the ten largest clones. This specimen's time point label, interpreted: blood from clinic visit 5 months post-surgery; TSC patient then seizure free. Source: peripheral blood, taken approximately 5 months after surgery. Receptors were obtained from a boy younger than two with tuberous sclerosis and intractable seizures.

This clone came up once. The chain is built from TRBV2 and TRBJ2-7; D gene uncertain. CDR3 size: 13 residues. The germline CDR1 and CDR2 sequences are SNHLY and FYNNEI. Trimming shortened V by 6 bases and J by 6 bases, and 15 bases separated the two germline ends. DNA for the CDR3: TGTGCCAGCAGCGGTCGGAGCGAGGCCGAGCAGTACTTC. Translated, it gives CASSGRSEAEQYF.

The rearrangement uses TRBV30 and TRBJ1-4; no clear D. V lost 2 bases and J 4 bases, leaving 11 bases between the germline ends. The CDR3 totals 14 residues. The germline CDR1 and CDR2 sequences are GTSNPN and SVGIG (reference sequence). The CDR3 reads CAWSKSAYNEKLFF. The CDR3 DNA is TGTGCCTGGAGTAAATCGGCCTATAATGAAAAACTGTTTTTT.

This clone is a singleton in its sample. The chain carries TRBV6-5 and TRBJ2-1; weak D call: TRBD1 (5 bases). V dropped 4 bases and J dropped 2 bases, with 6 bases sitting between them. CDR1 and CDR2 from the germline V gene are MNHEY and SVGAGI. The CDR3 totals 13 residues. The CDR3 region has the DNA TGTGCCAGCAGTTTAGGGGCCTACAATGAGCAGTTCTTC. As protein: CASSLGAYNEQFF.

This chain uses TRBV6-5 with TRBJ2-2, with TRBD2 matching over 7 bases. The CDR3 length is 15 residues. From germline, CDR1 is MNHEY and CDR2 SVGAGI. The V segment lost 11 bases and the J segment 1 base; nucleotides outside the gene matches: 10. The CDR3 DNA is TGTGCCTGGTTACGGGCGGGAGAGAACACCGGGGAGCTGTTTTTT. It specifies CAWLRAGENTGELFF.

The rearrangement uses TRBV6-1 and TRBJ1-6, with TRBD1 matching over 7 bases. The germline CDR1 and CDR2 sequences are MNHNS and SASEGT. After removal of 0 bases from V and 13 bases from J, the junction contained 3 bases not matched to a gene. The CDR3 runs 13 residues. CDR3 amino acids: CASSEASTGPLHF. CDR3 in DNA: TGTGCCAGCAGTGAAGCCTCGACAGGGCCCCTCCACTTT.